The 22 T cell receptor beta chains presented below share a single source sample, sequenced in a study of cytomegalovirus exposure and HLA in healthy donors. The PCR employed 60 Vbeta primers together with 13 Jbeta primers. Sequenced by immunoSEQ multiplex PCR; TCRdb stores in-frame clones only, minus some. In the table there are tens of thousands of clones, 70% to 85% of which are singletons. Sequencing was carried out using PBMCs. The receptors shown here come from a woman aged 50 to 60 in good health and CMV-seronegative.

The V gene is TRBV4-1, the J gene TRBJ2-3; perhaps TRBD1 as D (5 bases). The CDR3 contains 17 residues. V lost 0 bases and J 0 bases, leaving 13 bases between the germline ends. Germline CDR1 and CDR2: MGHRA and YSYEKL. CDR3 protein: CASSQDRDRVSTDTQYF. CDR3 nucleotides: TGCGCCAGCAGCCAAGATCGCGACAGAGTAAGCACAGATACGCAGTATTTT.

The chain carries TRBV6-6 and TRBJ2-1, with D uncertain. Looked up from germline, CDR1 is MNHNY and CDR2 is SVGAGI (reference sequence). V lost 4 bases and J 6 bases, leaving 16 bases between the germline ends. This CDR3 spans 15 amino acids. CDR3 bases: TGTGCCAGCAGTTCCCGGAGAGGTTTTGGCAATGAGCAGTTCTTC. It codes for CASSSRRGFGNEQFF.

This clone was detected only once. This chain connects TRBV18 to TRBJ1-2; TRBD1 agrees at 8 bases. V trimming: 6 bases; J trimming: 8 bases; junction bases outside the gene matches: 14. The germline V gene has CDR1 KGHSH and CDR2 LQKENI. The CDR3 sequence is 15 residues long. CDR3 nucleotides: TGTGCCAGCTCCCCTCGGACAGGGAGGGTCCTAGGCTACACCTTC. As protein: CASSPRTGRVLGYTF.

This clone was picked up a small number of times. J is TRBJ2-2 and V is TRBV30; 7 bases match TRBD1. There are 12 residues in the CDR3. Per the germline V gene, CDR1 is GTSNPN and CDR2 is SVGIG (reference sequence). J gave up 7 bases and V 4 bases, and 3 bases lay outside the gene matches. CDR3 DNA: TGTGCCTGGAAGGGGGCTAACGGGGAGCTGTTTTTT. This encodes CAWKGANGELFF.

As regards this clone: The junction does not match germline at one end; this may be a read error. The chain carries TRBV7-9 and TRBJ2-5, with TRBD2 identical over 9 bases. CDR1 and CDR2 from the germline V gene are SEHNR and FQNEAQ (reference sequence). The CDR3 length is 12 residues. This CDR3 reads CSAGGPGETQYF. Written as DNA, the CDR3 is TGCTCGGCGGGAGGGCCTGGGGAGACCCAGTACTTC.

The chain combines TRBV5-1 with TRBJ2-1; 8 bases are shared with TRBD1. The CDR3 is made up of 15 amino acids. CDR1 is SGHRS, CDR2 YFSETQ, per germline. The V segment lost 0 bases and the J segment 7 bases; nucleotides outside the gene matches: 6. CDR3 DNA sequence: TGCGCCAGCAGCTTGGCAGTGACAGGGGTTAATGAGCAGTTCTTC. Protein product: CASSLAVTGVNEQFF.

The gene calls are TRBV7-6 and TRBJ2-7; 7 bases map to TRBD2. CDR3 size: 15 residues. V was pared by 7 bases and J by 6 bases, with 15 bases of the junction left unmatched. Germline V gene data show CDR1 as SGHVS and CDR2 as FNYEAQ. The CDR3 DNA sequence: TGTGCCAGCACCCGGTGGCGGGGGAAAAAGAGCGAGCAGTACTTC. This encodes CASTRWRGKKSEQYF. The variable domain in full, completed from reference TRBV7-6 and TRBJ2-7, reads GAGVSQSPRYKVTKRGQDVALRCDPISGHVSLYWYRQALGQGPEFLTYFNYEAQQDKSGLPNDRFSAERPEGSISTLTIQRTEQRDSAMYRCASTRWRGKKSEQYFGPGTRLTVT.

The chain joins TRBV27 to TRBJ2-1; 7 bases are shared with TRBD2. This CDR3 is 15 amino acids long. Per the germline V gene, CDR1 is MNHEY and CDR2 is SMNVEV (reference sequence). The J segment lost 7 bases and the V segment lost 7 bases, leaving 13 bases of the junction unmatched. CDR3 DNA sequence: TGTGCCAGCACCTCCGCTGGAGCGGGGCTGAATGAGCAGTTCTTC. It encodes CASTSAGAGLNEQFF.

This chain connects TRBV5-4 to TRBJ1-4; 12 bases are a match to TRBD1. The CDR3 runs 16 residues. V lost 2 bases and J lost 8; bases outside the gene matches: 7. Germline V CDR1 and CDR2: SGHNT, YYREEE (reference sequence). The CDR3 DNA reads as TGTGCCAGCAGCTTTGTTAGGGACAGGGGGCACGAAAAACTGTTTTTT. Translation: CASSFVRDRGHEKLFF.

This rearrangement joins TRBV4-1 to TRBJ2-1; 8 nucleotides agree with TRBD2. Per the germline V gene, CDR1 is MGHRA and CDR2 is YSYEKL. Losses at the gene ends were 5 bases for V and 5 bases for J; bases not matched to a gene: 17. This CDR3 region has 18 residues. This CDR3 is CASSGIAGLNNLDNEQFF. The DNA for the CDR3 is TGCGCCAGCAGCGGTATAGCGGGACTCAACAACCTCGACAATGAGCAGTTCTTC.

This chain uses TRBV6-1 with TRBJ2-7; D is possibly TRBD2 (5 bases). This CDR3 spans 14 amino acids. Germline V gene lookup returns CDR1 MNHNS and CDR2 SASEGT. With 2 bases removed from V and 4 bases from J, the gap between germline ends came to 12 bases. CDR3 sequence: CASSERRAVYEQYV. CDR3 nucleotides: TGTGCCAGCAGTGAAAGGCGGGCGGTTTACGAGCAGTACGTC.

CDR3 in DNA: TGTGCCAGCAGCCTAGGTAGCGGGGGGTTCAGCTCCTACAATGAGCAGTTCTTC. Translation gives CASSLGSGGFSSYNEQFF. This rearrangement joins TRBV11-1 to TRBJ2-1; 10 bases map to TRBD2. The trim removed 5 bases at V and 0 bases at J, leaving 10 bases unmatched. This CDR3 has 18 amino acids. Germline CDR1 and CDR2: SGHAT and FQDESV (reference sequence). The whole variable domain, remainder taken from reference TRBV11-1 and TRBJ2-1, is EAEVAQSPRYKITEKSQAVAFWCDPISGHATLYWYRQILGQGPELLVQFQDESVVDDSQLPKDRFSAERLKGVDSTLKIQPAELGDSAMYLCASSLGSGGFSSYNEQFFGPGTRLTVL.

The J gene is TRBJ1-1, the V gene TRBV7-2, with D perhaps TRBD1 (6 bases). Looked up from germline, CDR1 is SGHTA and CDR2 is FQGNSA. The CDR3 is 15 amino acids. Trimming left V 6 bases short and J 1 base short, with 15 bases between. The CDR3 DNA follows: TGTGCCAGCAGTGGCCGGGGGGCTTCGAACACTGAAGCTTTCTTT. Amino acid sequence: CASSGRGASNTEAFF.

This chain uses TRBV7-2 with TRBJ2-5; 9 bases match TRBD2. With V trimmed by 5 bases and J by 6 bases, 7 bases remained unmatched. Germline CDR1 SGHTA, CDR2 FQGNSA. The CDR3 has 14 residues. As DNA, the CDR3 is TGTGCCAGCAGCCCTCCGGGACTAGCCCAGACCCAGTACTTC. Amino acid sequence: CASSPPGLAQTQYF.

This chain links TRBV5-1 with TRBJ1-1, with a tentative D call TRBD1 (5 bases). The germline CDR1 and CDR2 sequences are SGHRS and YFSETQ. The CDR3 spans 16 residues. The V gene lost 0 bases and the J gene lost 0 bases, with 12 bases spanning the gap. CDR3 nucleotides: TGCGCCAGCAGCTTGGAAGGCGGGACCTTGAACACTGAAGCTTTCTTT. This encodes CASSLEGGTLNTEAFF.

In its sample, this clone was seen a few times. This chain uses TRBV27 with TRBJ1-1, with a tentative D call TRBD1 (6 bases). The CDR3 is 15 residues long. Germline V gene lookup returns CDR1 MNHEY and CDR2 SMNVEV (reference sequence). V was pared by 3 bases and J by 1 base, with 12 bases between. CDR3 DNA: TGTGCCAGCAGTTTCGGTCAGGGGTGGAACACTGAAGCTTTCTTT. Its translation is CASSFGQGWNTEAFF.

A single count supports this clone. The CDR3 sequence: CASSRTSGQETQYF. The CDR3 DNA reads TGCGCCAGCAGCAGGACTAGCGGCCAAGAGACCCAGTACTTC. The chain has TRBV5-1 and TRBJ2-5, with TRBD2 matching over 10 bases. J lost 1 base, V lost 4 bases, and 1 base had no gene match. Looked up from germline, CDR1 is SGHRS and CDR2 is YFSETQ. CDR3 size: 14 residues.

The rearrangement joins TRBV6-5 to TRBJ2-5, with D perhaps TRBD2 (5 bases). The V gene lost 6 bases and the J gene lost 11 bases, with 22 bases spanning the gap. The CDR3 covers 14 residues. From germline, CDR1 is MNHEY and CDR2 SVGAGI. The CDR3 DNA reads as TGTGCCAGCAGGAGACTACGGCCTGAAGCATCGCAGTACTTC. It yields the protein CASRRLRPEASQYF.

This chain joins TRBV7-9 and TRBJ2-1; 10 positions match TRBD2. Unmatched junction bases numbered 14, after V lost 5 bases and J lost 7 bases. Germline V gene lookup returns CDR1 SEHNR and CDR2 FQNEAQ (reference sequence). The CDR3 totals 17 residues. CDR3 sequence: CASSRQVQREGGNEQFF. The CDR3 coding sequence is TGTGCCAGCAGCCGACAAGTTCAGCGGGAGGGTGGGAATGAGCAGTTCTTC.

This sequence joins TRBV28 and TRBJ2-3; TRBD2 agrees at 7 bases. CDR3 length: 15 amino acids. The V and J ends lost 3 bases and 0 bases, in that order; junction bases with no gene match: 3. Germline V gene sequence: CDR1 MDHEN, CDR2 SYDVKM. CDR3 amino acids: CASSLGGTSTDTQYF. CDR3 nucleotides: TGTGCCAGCAGTTTGGGAGGGACTAGCACAGATACGCAGTATTTT. Filled out from reference TRBV28 and TRBJ2-3, the complete variable domain reads DVKVTQSSRYLVKRTGEKVFLECVQDMDHENMFWYRQDPGLGLRLIYFSYDVKMKEKGDIPEGYSVSREKKERFSLILESASTNQTSMYLCASSLGGTSTDTQYFGPGTRLTVL.

This CDR3 reads CARGSGNSGANVLTF. Written as DNA, the CDR3 is TGTGCCAGGGGGTCCGGGAACTCTGGGGCCAACGTCCTGACTTTC. The V call is TRBV7-2, the J call TRBJ2-6; tentatively, D is TRBD2 (5 bases). The germline V gene encodes CDR1 SGHTA and CDR2 FQGNSA. The CDR3 totals 15 residues. V shed 9 bases and J shed 0 bases, with 12 bases lying between them. Using reference TRBV7-2 and TRBJ2-6 for the parts outside the CDR3, the full variable domain is GAGVSQSPSNKVTEKGKDVELRCDPISGHTALYWYRQSLGQGLEFLIYFQGNSAPDKSGLPSDRFSAERTGGSVSTLTIQRTQQEDSAVYLCARGSGNSGANVLTFGAGSRLTVL.

The chain links TRBV9 to TRBJ2-2; 10 nucleotides match TRBD1. In germline, CDR1 is SGDLS, CDR2 YYNGEE. This CDR3 has 20 residues. Germline trimming cut 3 bases from V and 5 bases from J; bases unmatched to any gene: 19. As DNA, the CDR3 is TGTGCCAGCAGCGACCCCTTTCTTTCCGAGACAGGGGGCCGAACCGGGGAGCTGTTTTTT. It codes for CASSDPFLSETGGRTGELFF.